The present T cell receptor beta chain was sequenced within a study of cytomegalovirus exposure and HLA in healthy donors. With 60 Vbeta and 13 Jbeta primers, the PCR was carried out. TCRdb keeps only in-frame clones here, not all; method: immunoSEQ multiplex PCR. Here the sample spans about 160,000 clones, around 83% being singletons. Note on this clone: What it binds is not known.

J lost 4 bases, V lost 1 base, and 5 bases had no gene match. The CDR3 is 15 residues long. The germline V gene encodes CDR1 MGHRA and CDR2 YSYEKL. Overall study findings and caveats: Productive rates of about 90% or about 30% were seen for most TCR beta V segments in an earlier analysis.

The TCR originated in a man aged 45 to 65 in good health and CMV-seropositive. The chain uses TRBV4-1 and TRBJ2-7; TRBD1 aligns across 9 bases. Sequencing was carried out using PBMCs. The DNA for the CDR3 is TGCGCCAGCAGCCAAGCTACAGGGGGCTTTTACGAGCAGTACTTC. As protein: CASSQATGGFYEQYF.